This T cell receptor beta chain was observed in a study of T-cell memory formation after mild COVID-19. Study overall: Largely donor-specific sequence clusters came from two donors. Study findings and constraints: Researchers found some responding clones in pre-infection memory, a sign that cross-reactive memory joined. Clones that shrank (day 15 to 85) were balanced CD4/CD8, whereas later expanders leaned CD4+.

The CDR3 length is 17 residues. Per germline, CDR1 SEHNR and CDR2 FQNEAQ (reference sequence). V lost 4 bases, J lost 2 bases, and 19 bases lay in between. For this clonotype: The antigen is undetermined.

A 5'RACE reaction primed in the constant segment made cDNA libraries of TCR alpha and TCR beta, and these carried sample barcodes and UMIs. Each CDR3 protein is one row after TCRdb ran MiXCR on the 5' RACE reads. The sample lists around 82,000 distinct CDR3 sequences, about 13% seen once, with roughly two fifths in the top ten. This receptor was taken from a man between 18 and 29 years old who had mild COVID-19 (a few samples of this study predate the infection). Cell type and time point are not known. The chain carries TRBV7-9 and TRBJ2-3; tentatively, D is TRBD2 (6 bases). The sample comprised PBMCs or a T cell subset sorted from them (not recorded which). CDR3 region: CASSSRRASGVTDTQYF. The CDR3 nucleotides read TGTGCCAGCAGCTCACGGAGAGCCTCGGGGGTCACAGATACGCAGTATTTT.